The 21 T cell receptor beta chains below all came from one sample that was sequenced in a study of cytomegalovirus exposure and HLA in healthy donors. 13 Jbeta primers and 60 Vbeta primers were used for the PCR. Sequenced by immunoSEQ multiplex PCR; TCRdb stores in-frame clones only, minus some. The sample has about 120,000 clones, about four fifths seen once. Sequenced: PBMCs. These TCRs come from a woman younger than 45 in good health and CMV-seronegative.

Worth noting for this clone: Other DNA sequences in the same sample also yield this CDR3. This rearrangement joins TRBV2 to TRBJ2-7; D remains ambiguous. The CDR3 totals 11 residues. V gave up 6 bases and J gave up 4 bases, with 7 bases separating them. CDR1 is SNHLY and CDR2 is FYNNEI in the germline V gene. DNA of the CDR3: TGTGCCAGCAGAGGAGAGTACGAGCAGTACTTC. It specifies CASRGEYEQYF.

This chain connects TRBV7-2 to TRBJ2-7, with 8 bases identical to TRBD2. The CDR3 extends over 14 amino acids. Germline V gene sequence: CDR1 SGHTA, CDR2 FQGNSA. The ends lost 2 bases at V and 0 bases at J; junction bases unmatched: 0. The chain's CDR3 is CASSLTSGSYEQYF. In nucleotides, the CDR3 is TGTGCCAGCAGCTTAACTAGCGGCTCCTACGAGCAGTACTTC.

The V call is TRBV28, the J call TRBJ2-7, with D possibly matching TRBD2 (6 bases). The germline V gene encodes CDR1 MDHEN and CDR2 SYDVKM. The V and J ends lost 7 bases and 2 bases respectively, with 15 bases between them. This CDR3 comprises 14 residues. CDR3 bases: TGTGCCAGCACCCCCGCGGGGCAGGCCTACGAGCAGTACTTC. Translating it yields CASTPAGQAYEQYF.

The chain joins TRBV7-9 to TRBJ1-1; weak D call: TRBD1 (6 bases). CDR1 and CDR2 (germline): SEHNR, FQNEAQ (reference sequence). Trimming removed 7 bases from V and 1 base from J, with 10 bases in between. This CDR3 contains 13 residues. In nucleotides, the CDR3 is TGTGCCAGCACCCTGGGACAGAACACTGAAGCTTTCTTT. It translates to CASTLGQNTEAFF.

V usage is TRBV9 and J usage is TRBJ2-7; D may be TRBD2 (6 bases). The V gene lost 0 bases and the J gene lost 2 bases, with 12 bases spanning the gap. CDR1 SGDLS and CDR2 YYNGEE come from the germline V gene. CDR3 length: 15 amino acids. The CDR3 region is CASSVDSGAPYEQYF. In DNA, the CDR3 is TGTGCCAGCAGCGTAGACTCGGGAGCGCCCTACGAGCAGTACTTC.

This CDR3 is CASSSKQGNTEAFF. The CDR3 region has the DNA TGCGCCAGCAGCTCTAAACAGGGGAACACTGAAGCTTTCTTT. This sequence joins TRBV5-1 and TRBJ1-1, with D maybe TRBD1 (6 bases). CDR3 length: 14 residues. Per germline, CDR1 SGHRS and CDR2 YFSETQ. Between the trimmed V and J ends, which lost 3 bases and 1 base, there was a span of 10 bases.

The chain employs TRBV19 and TRBJ1-2, with 7 bases that match TRBD1. The germline V gene has CDR1 LNHDA and CDR2 SQIVND (reference sequence). The V and J ends lost 10 bases and 3 bases, in that order; junction bases with no gene match: 8. The CDR3 contains 13 residues. The CDR3 sequence is CATQGQSHYGYTF. The CDR3 nucleotides read TGTGCCACCCAGGGACAGAGCCACTATGGCTACACCTTC.

This chain joins TRBV28 and TRBJ2-1; 14 positions match TRBD2. CDR1 is MDHEN and CDR2 is SYDVKM in the germline V gene. The CDR3 has 17 amino acids. Trimming at V came to 3 bases and at J to 9 bases, leaving 10 bases not matched to a gene. CDR3 DNA: TGTGCCAGCAGTTTCATCCAGACTAGCGGGAGGGGAGGTGAGCAGTTCTTC. This encodes CASSFIQTSGRGGEQFF. Supplemented by reference TRBV28 and TRBJ2-1, the full variable domain reads DVKVTQSSRYLVKRTGEKVFLECVQDMDHENMFWYRQDPGLGLRLIYFSYDVKMKEKGDIPEGYSVSREKKERFSLILESASTNQTSMYLCASSFIQTSGRGGEQFFGPGTRLTVL.

This clone was seen a single time. CDR3 residues: CASSQLAGEETQYF. The CDR3 DNA is TGTGCCAGCTCACAACTAGCGGGAGAAGAGACCCAGTACTTC. The chain joins TRBV18 to TRBJ2-5; 11 nucleotides match TRBD2. V lost 4 bases, J lost 3 bases, and 1 base stayed unmatched. The CDR3 contains 14 residues. Germline V gene lookup returns CDR1 KGHSH and CDR2 LQKENI.

The genes are TRBV28 and TRBJ2-1, with 8 bases fitting TRBD1. With V trimmed by 7 bases and J by 6 bases, 20 bases remained unmatched. Germline V gene sequence: CDR1 MDHEN, CDR2 SYDVKM. The length of the CDR3 is 18 residues. The CDR3 region is CASTTYAGQGYVRNEQFF. As DNA, the CDR3 is TGTGCCAGCACCACATACGCCGGACAGGGATATGTACGCAATGAGCAGTTCTTC.

The chain is built from TRBV19 and TRBJ1-5; TRBD1 might be the D (6 bases). CDR1 and CDR2 from the germline V gene are LNHDA and SQIVND (reference sequence). The CDR3 is made up of 15 amino acids. The germline V and J ends were trimmed by 3 bases and 2 bases, with 11 bases remaining between them. CDR3 nucleotides: TGTGCCAGTAGTATTCCAGCAGGGGGCAATCAGCCCCAGCATTTT. It specifies CASSIPAGGNQPQHF.

The CDR3 loop is CASSPLAALSYEQYF. The CDR3 nucleotides are TGTGCCAGCAGCCCCCTAGCGGCCCTCTCCTACGAGCAGTACTTC. This chain connects TRBV9 to TRBJ2-5, with 7 nucleotides matching TRBD2. The J call may be incorrect, as the DNA end agrees better with TRBJ2-7. The CDR3 has 15 residues. Looked up from germline, CDR1 is SGDLS and CDR2 is YYNGEE.

This sequence joins TRBV27 and TRBJ1-2; D gene uncertain. Germline V gene data show CDR1 as MNHEY and CDR2 as SMNVEV (reference sequence). The CDR3 length is 14 residues. V was shortened by 4 bases and J by 2 bases, with 11 bases between the two germline ends. CDR3 amino acids: CASSSHPTNYGYTF. CDR3 nucleotide sequence: TGTGCCAGCAGTTCCCACCCTACCAACTATGGCTACACCTTC.

The chain recombines TRBV6-1 with TRBJ2-7, with 7 nucleotides matching TRBD1. V shed 7 bases and J 6 bases; nucleotides not matched to a gene: 15. The length of the CDR3 is 15 residues. The germline V gene encodes CDR1 MNHNS and CDR2 SASEGT. DNA of the CDR3: TGTGCCAGCATACGAAGCGGCAGGGGGAAGGCCGAGCAGTACTTC. Translated: CASIRSGRGKAEQYF.

The chain uses TRBV28 and TRBJ2-3; 8 bases match TRBD2. From germline, CDR1 is MDHEN and CDR2 SYDVKM. The CDR3 extends over 23 amino acids. The V and J ends lost 5 bases and 5 bases, in that order; junction bases with no gene match: 33. The DNA of the CDR3 is TGTGCCAGCAGTCCCCCTCCCTCGAGATTTTGGGTAATTAGCGGGAATAAACTAGATACGCAGTATTTT. Its translation: CASSPPPSRFWVISGNKLDTQYF.

In this sample, this clone turned up a few times. The V gene is TRBV19, the J gene TRBJ1-2; 7 bases align to TRBD1. This CDR3 spans 17 amino acids. The V gene end was trimmed by 4 bases and the J gene end by 0 bases; junction bases not matched to a gene: 11. The germline CDR1 and CDR2 sequences are LNHDA and SQIVND (reference sequence). The CDR3 DNA reads TGTGCCAGTAGTACGATAGGGACAGCCGCAGCTAACTATGGCTACACCTTC. Translating it yields CASSTIGTAAANYGYTF.

The gene calls are TRBV4-1 and TRBJ2-7, with TRBD1 identical over 8 bases. Germline V CDR1 and CDR2: MGHRA, YSYEKL. CDR3 length: 14 amino acids. With V trimmed by 4 bases and J by 3 bases, 5 bases remained unmatched. The CDR3 loop reads CASSPRQGSYEQYF. In DNA, the CDR3 is TGCGCCAGCAGCCCTCGACAGGGGAGCTACGAGCAGTACTTC.

The CDR3 bases are TGTGCCAGCACCCTAGGTTACAATGAGCAGTTCTTC. Amino acid sequence: CASTLGYNEQFF. The chain combines TRBV2 with TRBJ2-1; the D is unclear. Looked up from germline, CDR1 is SNHLY and CDR2 is FYNNEI. The CDR3 has 12 residues. Trimming cost V 7 bases and J 4 bases, with 8 bases left between them.

On this clone: Its ends do not fully match the called genes, so a read error is possible. The rearrangement uses TRBV6-7 and TRBJ1-1; D is unclear. TRBV6-7 is an ORF; its function is uncertain. This CDR3 is 11 amino acids long. In DNA form, the CDR3 reads TGCGGGTACGGGGAAAACACTGAAGCTTTCTTT. As protein: CGYGENTEAFF.

The chain combines TRBV19 with TRBJ1-1, with D hard to call. V dropped 3 bases and J dropped 7 bases, with 15 bases sitting between them. CDR1 and CDR2 (germline): LNHDA, SQIVND (reference sequence). The CDR3 loop spans 14 amino acids. Here the CDR3 reads CASSIPTATGEAFF. CDR3 nucleotides: TGTGCCAGTAGTATCCCCACGGCGACGGGTGAAGCTTTCTTT.

The chain couples TRBV5-6 to TRBJ1-3; D is perhaps TRBD1 (6 bases). The germline V and J ends were trimmed by 0 bases and 0 bases, with 16 bases remaining between them. Germline CDR1 reads SGHDT; CDR2 reads YYEEEE. The CDR3 length is 18 residues. Written as DNA, the CDR3 is TGTGCCAGCAGCTTGGCAGGGGCCAGGCCCAACTCTGGAAACACCATATATTTT. It yields the protein CASSLAGARPNSGNTIYF.